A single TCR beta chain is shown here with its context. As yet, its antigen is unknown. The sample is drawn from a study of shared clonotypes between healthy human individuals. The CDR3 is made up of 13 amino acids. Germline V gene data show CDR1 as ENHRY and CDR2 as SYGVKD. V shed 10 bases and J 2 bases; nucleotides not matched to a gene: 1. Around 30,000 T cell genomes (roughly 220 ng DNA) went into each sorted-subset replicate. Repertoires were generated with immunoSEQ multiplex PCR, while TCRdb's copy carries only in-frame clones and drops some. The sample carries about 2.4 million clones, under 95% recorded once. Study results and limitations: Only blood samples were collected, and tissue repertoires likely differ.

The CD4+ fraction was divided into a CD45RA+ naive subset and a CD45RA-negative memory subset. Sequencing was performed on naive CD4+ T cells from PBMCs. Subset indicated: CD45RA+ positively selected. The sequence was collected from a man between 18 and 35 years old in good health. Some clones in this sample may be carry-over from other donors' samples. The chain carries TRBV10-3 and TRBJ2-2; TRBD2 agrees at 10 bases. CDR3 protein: CATSGSNTGELFF. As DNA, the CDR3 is TGTGCCACTAGCGGGAGTAACACCGGGGAGCTGTTTTTT.